This T cell receptor (beta chain) was profiled in a study of blood T cell repertoires in COVID-19. This CDR3 is built from 12 residues. Germline V CDR1 and CDR2: ENHRY, SYGVKD. Between the trimmed V and J ends, which lost 2 bases and 5 bases, there was a span of 7 bases. Some clones are missing from TCRdb's copy, which holds only in-frame ones; the method was immunoSEQ multiplex PCR. In the table there are approximately 500,000 clones, 89% of which are singletons. The sequence came from a man between 18 and 29 years old with COVID-19, enrolled during active disease. Sequenced sample: peripheral blood. The gene calls are TRBV10-3 and TRBJ2-7, with TRBD2 as a possible D gene (5 bases). This chain's CDR3 is CAISEVGDEQYF. CDR3 nucleotides: TGTGCCATCAGTGAGGTCGGGGACGAGCAGTACTTC.